The TCR beta chain described here comes from a study of blood T cell repertoires in COVID-19. The overall study: Whether acute or convalescent, the COVID-19 samples came from the United States, Italy and Spain. T cells, B-cell-depleted T cells, or PBMCs supplied cDNA or gDNA.

This clone was seen a few times. V dropped 0 bases and J dropped 2; count of bases not matched to a gene: 16. The CDR3 loop spans 19 amino acids. Germline CDR1 reads SGHRS; CDR2 reads YFSETQ. Under the authors' procedure: Cell counts per sample came from amplifying reference gene primers. Clones were sequenced by immunoSEQ multiplex PCR, and TCRdb holds only the in-frame ones, with some missing. From that table come the V and J calls and clone size; the DNA was used to work out D and trimming. The data show approximately 240,000 clones, around 89% seen once. The source material was PBMCs or T cells enriched from blood (not recorded which). The J gene is TRBJ1-2, the V gene TRBV5-1; 7 bases are shared with TRBD1. The receptor was derived from a woman aged 18-29 years in a cohort exposed to, infected with or recovered from COVID-19 (not recorded which). The CDR3 nucleotides read TGCGCCAGCAGCTTGGTGCCAGGGTCAGGGGGATCTTTGAACTATGGCTACACCTTC. Encoded protein: CASSLVPGSGGSLNYGYTF.